The 27 T cell receptor beta chains below come from one sample, sequenced in a study of OX40 agonist ivuxolimab in advanced cancers. The data were produced by immunoSEQ multiplex PCR, yet TCRdb's version contains in-frame clones alone and is incomplete. The table has roughly 49,000 clones, approximately 91% seen once. The sample here was CD4+ or CD8+ T cells sorted from blood, taken in a trial of the OX40 agonist ivuxolimab. These receptors all come from an adult with an advanced solid tumor such as melanoma, head and neck, liver or kidney cancer.

The gene calls are TRBV11-3 and TRBJ2-7; TRBD2 matches 7 bases. The J segment lost 2 bases and the V segment lost 3 bases, leaving 7 bases of the junction unmatched. Germline-derived CDR1 and CDR2 are SGHNT and YENEEA. The CDR3 extends over 15 amino acids. The CDR3: CASSFTWEGTYEQYF. CDR3 DNA: TGTGCCAGCAGCTTTACCTGGGAGGGGACCTACGAGCAGTACTTC.

This clone was picked up a small number of times. The chain uses TRBV5-6 and TRBJ2-2; D possibly uses TRBD1 or TRBD2 (5 bases each). V was trimmed by 1 base and J by 6 bases, leaving 16 bases between them. The germline V gene has CDR1 SGHDT and CDR2 YYEEEE. The CDR3 extends over 16 amino acids. CDR3 DNA sequence: TGTGCCAGCAGCTTGTTTGTGCAGGGAGTGGCCGGGGAGCTGTTTTTT. The encoded protein is CASSLFVQGVAGELFF.

The chain recombines TRBV5-4 with TRBJ1-1; the match to TRBD1 covers 7 bases. This CDR3 comprises 14 residues. Germline CDR1 is SGHNT and CDR2 is YYREEE (reference sequence). The J segment lost 8 bases and the V segment lost 0 bases, leaving 7 bases of the junction unmatched. Here the CDR3 DNA reads TGTGCCAGCAGCTTGGGGACCGGGACAGTCGAAGCTTTCTTT. Translated, it gives CASSLGTGTVEAFF.

V usage is TRBV7-2 and J usage is TRBJ2-1, with a weak D call TRBD2 (7 bases). Deletions cut 2 bases from V and 7 bases from J, with 15 bases between. The CDR3 covers 15 residues. Germline V gives CDR1 SGHTA, CDR2 FQGNSA. The CDR3: CASSLMGGPRNEQFF. CDR3 in DNA: TGTGCCAGCAGCTTAATGGGGGGGCCGAGAAATGAGCAGTTCTTC.

The chain has TRBV18 and TRBJ2-3, with D hard to call. The CDR3 sequence is 16 residues long. Germline lookup yields CDR1 KGHSH and CDR2 LQKENI. V lost 0 bases, J lost 2 bases, and 12 bases lay in between. CDR3 sequence: CASSPPLRVTTDTQYF. In DNA form, the CDR3 reads TGTGCCAGCTCACCACCGCTCCGGGTCACCACAGATACGCAGTATTTT.

The DNA for the CDR3 is TGTGCCAGCAGCTTAACAGGGGAGGCCTACGAGCAGTACTTC. It is translated as CASSLTGEAYEQYF. The genes are TRBV7-9 and TRBJ2-5; tentatively, D is TRBD1 (7 bases). The DNA end is more similar to TRBJ2-7, so the J call may be wrong. This CDR3 comprises 14 residues. Germline lookup yields CDR1 SEHNR and CDR2 FQNEAQ (reference sequence).

V gene TRBV27 combines with J gene TRBJ2-1; 9 nucleotides agree with TRBD1. The CDR3 runs to 14 residues. CDR1 and CDR2 (germline): MNHEY, SMNVEV (reference sequence). The V and J ends lost 6 bases and 6 bases, in that order; junction bases with no gene match: 6. CDR3 in DNA: TGTGCCAGCAGCCGGACAGGGGCATCCAATGAGCAGTTCTTC. The encoded protein is CASSRTGASNEQFF.

The V call is TRBV19, the J call TRBJ2-7, with D perhaps matching TRBD2 (7 bases). V lost 4 bases, J lost 3 bases, and 16 bases lay in between. The CDR3 totals 15 residues. Germline CDR1 reads LNHDA; CDR2 reads SQIVND (reference sequence). CDR3 bases: TGTGCCAGTAGTACCCTTACAGGGACTAACTACGAGCAGTACTTC. It codes for CASSTLTGTNYEQYF.

The rearrangement uses TRBV7-2 and TRBJ2-1; 7 bases agree with TRBD2. The CDR3 runs to 15 residues. V lost 0 bases, J lost 4 bases, and 3 bases stayed unmatched. Germline V gene sequence: CDR1 SGHTA, CDR2 FQGNSA. CDR3 nucleotide sequence: TGTGCCAGCAGCTTAGCGCTAGCGGAATACAATGAGCAGTTCTTC. Protein product: CASSLALAEYNEQFF.

The V and J genes are TRBV29-1 and TRBJ2-2; either TRBD1 or TRBD2 may supply D (6 bases each). Trimming took 3 bases from V and 5 from J, leaving 13 bases between them. Germline V gene sequence: CDR1 SQVTM, CDR2 ANQGSEA. The CDR3 is made up of 14 amino acids. CDR3 sequence: CSVEGGAGTGELFF. The CDR3 coding sequence is TGCAGCGTTGAGGGGGGCGCAGGGACCGGGGAGCTGTTTTTT.

The CDR3 loop is CATSSGGAYNEQFF. The CDR3 bases are TGTGCCACCAGCAGCGGGGGGGCCTACAATGAGCAGTTCTTC. The V gene is TRBV15, the J gene TRBJ2-1; 8 bases are a match to TRBD2. CDR1 and CDR2 (germline): LNHNV, YYDKDF (reference sequence). The CDR3 has 14 amino acids. The ends lost 3 bases at V and 2 bases at J; junction bases unmatched: 0. Looking up the rest from reference TRBV15 and TRBJ2-1 gives the full variable domain: DAMVIQNPRYQVTQFGKPVTLSCSQTLNHNVMYWYQQKSSQAPKLLFHYYDKDFNNEADTPDNFQSRRPNTSFCFLDIRSPGLGDTAMYLCATSSGGAYNEQFFGPGTRLTVL.

The chain recombines TRBV13 with TRBJ1-2; no definite D call. The germline CDR1 and CDR2 sequences are PRHDT and FYEKMQ (reference sequence). V was clipped by 3 bases and J by 3 bases, with 5 bases between them. CDR3 length equals 12 residues. The CDR3 sequence: CASSLGDYGYTF. CDR3 sequence (DNA): TGTGCCAGCAGCTTGGGTGACTATGGCTACACCTTC.

This sequence joins TRBV9 and TRBJ1-5; 9 bases fit TRBD1. The ends lost 0 bases at V and 2 bases at J; junction bases unmatched: 0. Germline V CDR1 and CDR2: SGDLS, YYNGEE. This CDR3 region has 15 residues. In DNA, the CDR3 is TGTGCCAGCAGCGTAGGGGACAGGGGCAATCAGCCCCAGCATTTT. It yields the protein CASSVGDRGNQPQHF.

The chain links TRBV7-2 to TRBJ1-4, with D possibly being TRBD1 (5 bases). CDR3 length: 15 residues. V lost 5 bases and J lost 0, with 10 bases in between. Germline V gives CDR1 SGHTA, CDR2 FQGNSA. CDR3 loop: CASSPGDPTNEKLFF. Written as DNA, the CDR3 is TGTGCCAGCAGCCCGGGGGATCCAACTAATGAAAAACTGTTTTTT.

This clone was counted once. The junction departs from germline at one end; a sequencing error may be responsible. This sequence joins TRBV7-7 and TRBJ2-1; D unresolved. Germline CDR1 is SSHAT and CDR2 is FNYEAQ (reference sequence). The CDR3 is 13 amino acids. The CDR3, as DNA: TGTGCTAGCAGCCGGCAGGACCCGAATGAGCAGTTCTTC. The encoded protein is CASSRQDPNEQFF.

This chain connects TRBV27 to TRBJ2-3; 11 nucleotides agree with TRBD2. V was pared by 5 bases and J by 7 bases, with 11 bases of the junction left unmatched. The germline V gene has CDR1 MNHEY and CDR2 SMNVEV (reference sequence). The CDR3 has 16 residues. The CDR3 spells CASSTIAGGRSNTQYF. CDR3 sequence (DNA): TGTGCCAGCAGTACGATAGCGGGAGGGCGATCAAATACGCAGTATTTT.

The chain has TRBV5-1 and TRBJ2-1, with D possibly called TRBD1 or TRBD2 (6 bases each). The CDR3 has 19 residues. The germline V and J ends were trimmed by 2 bases and 2 bases, with 23 bases remaining between them. CDR1 and CDR2 (germline): SGHRS, YFSETQ. For the CDR3, the DNA is TGCGCCAGCAGCTTTTTAGGGGGTTCCGGGGGACCTCCCTACAATGAGCAGTTCTTC. Its translation: CASSFLGGSGGPPYNEQFF.

The chain has TRBV6-1 and TRBJ2-4; 9 positions agree with TRBD1. CDR3 size: 14 residues. Looked up from germline, CDR1 is MNHNS and CDR2 is SASEGT. V dropped 1 base and J dropped 9; count of bases not matched to a gene: 4. The CDR3 DNA sequence: TGTGCCAGCAGTGAAGAGGGACAGGGATTCATTCAGTACTTC. Translating gives CASSEEGQGFIQYF.

The chain couples TRBV28 to TRBJ1-3; 8 nucleotides line up with TRBD1. There are 18 residues in the CDR3. V was pared by 4 bases and J by 0 bases, with 11 bases of the junction left unmatched. Germline V gene lookup returns CDR1 MDHEN and CDR2 SYDVKM. The CDR3 nucleotides read TGTGCCAGCAGTTCCCAGACAGGGGCCCTCGTCTCTGGAAACACCATATATTTT. Its translation: CASSSQTGALVSGNTIYF. The whole variable domain, remainder taken from reference TRBV28 and TRBJ1-3, is DVKVTQSSRYLVKRTGEKVFLECVQDMDHENMFWYRQDPGLGLRLIYFSYDVKMKEKGDIPEGYSVSREKKERFSLILESASTNQTSMYLCASSSQTGALVSGNTIYFGEGSWLTVV.

The gene calls are TRBV4-1 and TRBJ1-1, with D hard to call. The CDR3 covers 14 residues. Germline-derived CDR1 and CDR2 are MGHRA and YSYEKL. V shed 0 bases and J shed 1 base, with 6 bases lying between them. The CDR3 protein is CASSQEPANTEAFF. In DNA form, the CDR3 reads TGCGCCAGCAGCCAAGAACCAGCGAACACTGAAGCTTTCTTT.

The rearrangement links TRBV7-2 to TRBJ2-7; D possibly corresponds to TRBD1 (6 bases). Germline CDR1 is SGHTA and CDR2 is FQGNSA. CDR3 size: 14 residues. The germline V and J ends were trimmed by 5 bases and 4 bases, with 15 bases remaining between them. CDR3 sequence reads: CASSPTGIRYEQYF. The CDR3 DNA reads TGTGCCAGCAGCCCAACAGGGATTAGGTACGAGCAGTACTTC.

This clone turned up a few times. This sequence joins TRBV19 and TRBJ2-7; a weak D match, TRBD1 (5 bases). CDR3 length: 12 residues. CDR1 LNHDA and CDR2 SQIVND come from the germline V gene (reference sequence). V shed 8 bases and J shed 2 bases, with 10 bases lying between them. This CDR3 is CASGQGPYEQYF. The CDR3 DNA is TGTGCCAGTGGGCAGGGTCCCTACGAGCAGTACTTC.

The rearrangement links TRBV5-1 to TRBJ2-7, with 8 bases fitting TRBD2. The length of the CDR3 is 16 residues. CDR1 and CDR2 (germline): SGHRS, YFSETQ. V was clipped by 5 bases and J by 7 bases; unmatched bases: 17. DNA of the CDR3: TGCGCCAGCAGTTACGCCGTAGCGGGACCCCTTCCAGAGCAGTACTTC. Encoded protein: CASSYAVAGPLPEQYF.

The rearrangement links TRBV29-1 to TRBJ1-2; 10 bases map to TRBD1. The germline V gene encodes CDR1 SQVTM and CDR2 ANQGSEA. Losses at the gene ends were 4 bases for V and 10 bases for J; bases not matched to a gene: 3. The CDR3 totals 11 residues. In nucleotides, the CDR3 is TGCAGCGTTGGGGACAGGGGTGACTACACCTTC. This sequence encodes CSVGDRGDYTF.

The chain is built from TRBV18 and TRBJ1-1, with 8 bases that match TRBD1. Germline V gene lookup returns CDR1 KGHSH and CDR2 LQKENI. V lost 6 bases, J lost 3 bases, and 3 bases stayed unmatched. This CDR3 has 13 amino acids. CDR3 sequence (DNA): TGTGCCAGCTCGACAGGGGCGGACACTGAAGCTTTCTTT. Residues: CASSTGADTEAFF.

Turning to this clone: Other DNA sequences in the sample encode the same CDR3. The gene calls are TRBV6-5 and TRBJ2-7; D may match TRBD1 or TRBD2 (5 bases each). This CDR3 has 12 residues. Trimming shortened V by 0 bases and J by 6 bases, and 6 bases separated the two germline ends. Germline CDR1 is MNHEY and CDR2 is SVGAGI. The CDR3 region is CASSYSRGEQYF. In DNA form, the CDR3 reads TGTGCCAGCAGTTACTCGAGGGGCGAGCAGTACTTC.

J is TRBJ2-1 and V is TRBV27, with 10 bases fitting TRBD2. This CDR3 is 15 amino acids long. Germline V gene sequence: CDR1 MNHEY, CDR2 SMNVEV (reference sequence). The V and J ends lost 5 bases and 7 bases, in that order; junction bases with no gene match: 8. Here the CDR3 DNA reads TGTGCCAGCAGTGGGCTAGCGGGAGATAAGAATGAGCAGTTCTTC. It is translated as CASSGLAGDKNEQFF.